This T cell receptor (beta chain) was obtained from a study of response to subunit inactivated influenza vaccine. Study-level results: With each seasonal influenza vaccination, the authors suggested, few new T cells are recruited.

Comment on this clonotype: As yet, its antigen is unknown.

TCRdb re-analysed the RT-PCR reads in MiXCR, keeping a single row per CDR3 protein. Of more than 700,000 distinct CDR3 sequences listed, 21% were seen once; the top ten hold roughly 10%. From germline, CDR1 is WNHNN and CDR2 SYGVQD (reference sequence). Trimming stripped 0 bases from V and 2 bases from J, with 11 bases between. This CDR3 spans 15 amino acids. This material consisted of PBMCs from blood, taken about 5 days after vaccination. The receptor was derived from a man between 45 and 60 years old who received an inactivated influenza vaccine. The chain recombines TRBV10-1 with TRBJ2-7; D uncertain. The chain's CDR3 is CASSESARCAYEQYF. The CDR3 DNA reads TGCGCCAGCAGTGAGTCAGCCAGGTGCGCCTACGAGCAGTACTTC.